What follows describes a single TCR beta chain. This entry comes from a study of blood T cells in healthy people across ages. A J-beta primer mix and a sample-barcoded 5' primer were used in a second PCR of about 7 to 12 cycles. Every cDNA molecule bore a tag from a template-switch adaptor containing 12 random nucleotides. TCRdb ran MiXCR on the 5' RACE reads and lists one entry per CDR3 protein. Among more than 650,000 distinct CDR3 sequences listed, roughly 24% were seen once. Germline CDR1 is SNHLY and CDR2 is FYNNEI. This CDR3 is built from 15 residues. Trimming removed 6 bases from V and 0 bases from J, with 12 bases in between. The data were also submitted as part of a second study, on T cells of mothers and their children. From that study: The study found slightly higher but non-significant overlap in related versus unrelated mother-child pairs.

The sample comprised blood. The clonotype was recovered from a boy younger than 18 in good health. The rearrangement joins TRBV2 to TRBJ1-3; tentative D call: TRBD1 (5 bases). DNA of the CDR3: TGTGCCAGCAGGGACGGGACCTTCTCTGGAAACACCATATATTTT. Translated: CASRDGTFSGNTIYF.